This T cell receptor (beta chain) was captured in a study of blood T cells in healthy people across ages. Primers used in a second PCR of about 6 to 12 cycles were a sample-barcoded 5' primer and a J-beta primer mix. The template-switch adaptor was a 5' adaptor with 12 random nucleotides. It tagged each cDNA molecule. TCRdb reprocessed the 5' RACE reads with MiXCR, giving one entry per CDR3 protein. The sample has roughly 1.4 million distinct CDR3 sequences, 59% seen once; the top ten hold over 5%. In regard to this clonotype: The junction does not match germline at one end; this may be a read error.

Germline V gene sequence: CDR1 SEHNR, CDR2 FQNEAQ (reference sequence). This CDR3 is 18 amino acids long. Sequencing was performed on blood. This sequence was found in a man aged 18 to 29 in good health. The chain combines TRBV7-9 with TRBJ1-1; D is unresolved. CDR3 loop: CASSLDLRTDRMNTKAFF. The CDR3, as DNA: TGTGCCAGCAGCTTAGATCTGCGAACCGATAGAATGAACACTAAAGCTTTCTTT.